Reported below is one TCR beta chain. The germline V gene has CDR1 LNHNV and CDR2 YYDKDF (reference sequence). This CDR3 is 11 amino acids long. Trimming took off 8 bases at V and 6 bases at J, with 11 bases between the two ends. The sample belongs to a study of technical replicates of blood from a handful of donors. The protocol was immunoSEQ multiplex PCR, while the TCRdb copy is restricted to in-frame clones and leaves out a portion. The repertoire consists of 72,000 or so clones, with approximately 93% occurring once and the leading ten covering 0.3% to 0.5%. Sequencing was done on a sample of T cells isolated from PBMCs. The TCR comes from a human donor in good health. The chain joins TRBV15 to TRBJ2-7; D is possibly TRBD1 (5 bases). The CDR3 here is CATQGMREQYF. The DNA of the CDR3 is TGTGCCACCCAGGGAATGCGCGAGCAGTACTTC.